Sequencing of this TCR beta chain was carried out in a study of neurological immune-mediated disorders. About the study: Relapsing-remitting patients made up most of the 34 multiple sclerosis patients, and secondary progressive patients made up 3.

The cDNA was produced through 5'RACE with 10-nucleotide random UMIs. TCRdb called the 5' RACE reads again in MiXCR, with one record for every CDR3 protein. The sample lists some 61,000 distinct CDR3 sequences; roughly 3.9% were seen once. The germline CDR1 and CDR2 sequences are SGHRS and YFSETQ. The CDR3 length is 14 residues. J gave up 4 bases and V 4 bases, and 7 bases lay outside the gene matches. Study observations and caveats: Falling below healthy controls, multiple sclerosis showed the least TCR clonal expansion, while HTLV-1-associated myelopathy showed the most.

This clonotype was picked up a small number of times. Its specificity is unknown. The receptor was derived from a man younger than 45 with multiple sclerosis. V and J are TRBV5-1 and TRBJ2-5; 7 nucleotides line up with TRBD1. Sequenced material: PBMCs. CDR3 bases: TGCGCCAGCAGCCCTTCACAGGGGAGAGAGACCCAGTACTTC. This gives the protein CASSPSQGRETQYF.